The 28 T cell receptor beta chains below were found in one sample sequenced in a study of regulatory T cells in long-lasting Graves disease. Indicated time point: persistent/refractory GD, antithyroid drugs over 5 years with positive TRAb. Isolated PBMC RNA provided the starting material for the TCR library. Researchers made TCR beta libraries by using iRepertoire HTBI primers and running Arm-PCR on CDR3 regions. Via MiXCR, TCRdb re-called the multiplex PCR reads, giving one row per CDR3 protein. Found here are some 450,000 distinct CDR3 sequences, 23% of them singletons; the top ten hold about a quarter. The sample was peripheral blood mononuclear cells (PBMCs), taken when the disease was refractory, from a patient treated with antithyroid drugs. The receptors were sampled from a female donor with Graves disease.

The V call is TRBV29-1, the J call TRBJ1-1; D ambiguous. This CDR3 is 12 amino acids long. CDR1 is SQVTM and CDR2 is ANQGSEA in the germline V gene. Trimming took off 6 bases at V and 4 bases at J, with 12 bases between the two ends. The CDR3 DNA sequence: TGCAGCGTGGGATCTGGGCCCACTGAAGCTTTCTTT. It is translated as CSVGSGPTEAFF.

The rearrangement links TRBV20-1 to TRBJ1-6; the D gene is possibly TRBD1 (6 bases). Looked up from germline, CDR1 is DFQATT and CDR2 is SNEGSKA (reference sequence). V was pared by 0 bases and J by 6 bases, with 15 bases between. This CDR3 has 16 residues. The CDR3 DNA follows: TGCAGTGCTAGAGACCTACAGGGAAGCTTTAATTCACCCCTCCACTTT. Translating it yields CSARDLQGSFNSPLHF.

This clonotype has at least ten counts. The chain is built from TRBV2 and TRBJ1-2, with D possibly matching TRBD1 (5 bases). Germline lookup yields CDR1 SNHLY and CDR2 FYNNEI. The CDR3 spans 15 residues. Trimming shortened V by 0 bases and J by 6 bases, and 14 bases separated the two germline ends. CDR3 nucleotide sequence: TGTGCCAGCAGTGAAGCGCTCGCGGGACGACATGGCTACACCTTC. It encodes CASSEALAGRHGYTF.

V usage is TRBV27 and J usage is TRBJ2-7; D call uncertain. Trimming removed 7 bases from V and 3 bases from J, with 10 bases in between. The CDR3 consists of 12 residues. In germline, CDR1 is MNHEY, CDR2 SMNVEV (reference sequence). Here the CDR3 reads CASISSGYEQYF. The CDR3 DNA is TGTGCCAGCATCTCGTCTGGCTACGAGCAGTACTTC.

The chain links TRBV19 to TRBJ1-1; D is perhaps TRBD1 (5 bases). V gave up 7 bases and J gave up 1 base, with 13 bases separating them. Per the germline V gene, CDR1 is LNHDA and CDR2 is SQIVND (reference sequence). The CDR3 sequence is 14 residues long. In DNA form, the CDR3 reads TGTGCCAGTACGGACCGGGGCACGAACACTGAAGCTTTCTTT. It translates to CASTDRGTNTEAFF.

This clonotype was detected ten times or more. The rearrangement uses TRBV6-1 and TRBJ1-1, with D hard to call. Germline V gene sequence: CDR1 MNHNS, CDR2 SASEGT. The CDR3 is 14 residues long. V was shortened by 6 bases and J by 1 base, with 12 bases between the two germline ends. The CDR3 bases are TGTGCCAGCAGCACCCCACTATCGAACACTGAAGCTTTCTTT. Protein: CASSTPLSNTEAFF.

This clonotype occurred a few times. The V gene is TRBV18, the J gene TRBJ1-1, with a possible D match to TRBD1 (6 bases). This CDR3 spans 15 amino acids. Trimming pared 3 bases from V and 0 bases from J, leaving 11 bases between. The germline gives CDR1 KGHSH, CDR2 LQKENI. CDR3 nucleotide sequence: TGTGCCAGCTCACCGAAGCAGGGGTTGAACACTGAAGCTTTCTTT. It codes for CASSPKQGLNTEAFF. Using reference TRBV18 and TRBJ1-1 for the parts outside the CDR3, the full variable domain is NAGVMQNPRHLVRRRGQEARLRCSPMKGHSHVYWYRQLPEEGLKFMVYLQKENIIDESGMPKERFSAEFPKEGPSILRIQQVVRGDSAAYFCASSPKQGLNTEAFFGQGTRLTVV.

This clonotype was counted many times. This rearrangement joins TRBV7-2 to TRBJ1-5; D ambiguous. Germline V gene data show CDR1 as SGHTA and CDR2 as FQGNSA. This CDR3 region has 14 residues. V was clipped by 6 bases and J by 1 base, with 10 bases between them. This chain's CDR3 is CASSLTGSNQPQHF. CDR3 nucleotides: TGTGCCAGCAGTTTAACCGGGAGCAATCAGCCCCAGCATTTT.

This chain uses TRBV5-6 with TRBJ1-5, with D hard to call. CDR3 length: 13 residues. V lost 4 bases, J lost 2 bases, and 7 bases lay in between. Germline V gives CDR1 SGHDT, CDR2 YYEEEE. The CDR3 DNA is TGTGCCAGCAGCCCTTCAGGCAATCAGCCCCAGCATTTT. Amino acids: CASSPSGNQPQHF.

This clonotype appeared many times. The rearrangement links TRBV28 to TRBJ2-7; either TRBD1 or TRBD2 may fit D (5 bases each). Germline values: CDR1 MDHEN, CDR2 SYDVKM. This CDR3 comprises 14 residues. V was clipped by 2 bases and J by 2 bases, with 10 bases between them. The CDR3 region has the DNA TGTGCCAGCAGTTTACCGGGACCGCCCTACGAGCAGTACTTC. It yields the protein CASSLPGPPYEQYF.

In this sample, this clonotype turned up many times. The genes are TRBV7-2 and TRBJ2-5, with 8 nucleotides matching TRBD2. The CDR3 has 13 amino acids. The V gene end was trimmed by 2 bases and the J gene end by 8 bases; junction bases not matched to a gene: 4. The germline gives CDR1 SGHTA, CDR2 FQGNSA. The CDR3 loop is CASSLSSGSTQYF. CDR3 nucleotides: TGTGCCAGCAGCTTATCCAGCGGGAGTACCCAGTACTTC.

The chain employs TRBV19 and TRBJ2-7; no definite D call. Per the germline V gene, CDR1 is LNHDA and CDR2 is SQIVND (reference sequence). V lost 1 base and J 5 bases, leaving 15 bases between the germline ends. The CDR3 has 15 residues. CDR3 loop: CASSIGWNRSHEQYF. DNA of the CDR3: TGTGCCAGTAGTATAGGATGGAACAGATCCCACGAGCAGTACTTC.

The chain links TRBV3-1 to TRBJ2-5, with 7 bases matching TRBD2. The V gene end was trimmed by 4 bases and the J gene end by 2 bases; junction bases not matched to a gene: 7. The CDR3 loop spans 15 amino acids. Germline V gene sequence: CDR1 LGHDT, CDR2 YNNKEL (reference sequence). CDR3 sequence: CASSLPTSVQETQYF. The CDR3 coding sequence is TGTGCCAGCAGCCTACCTACTAGCGTTCAAGAGACCCAGTACTTC.

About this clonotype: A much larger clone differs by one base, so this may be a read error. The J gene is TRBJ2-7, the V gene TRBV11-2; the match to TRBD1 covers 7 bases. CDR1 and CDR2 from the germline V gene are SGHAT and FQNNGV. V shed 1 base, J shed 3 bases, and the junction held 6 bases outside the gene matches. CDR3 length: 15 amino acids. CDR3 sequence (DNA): TGTGCCAGCAGCTTAGGACCAAGACAGGGCTACGAGCAGTACTTC. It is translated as CASSLGPRQGYEQYF.

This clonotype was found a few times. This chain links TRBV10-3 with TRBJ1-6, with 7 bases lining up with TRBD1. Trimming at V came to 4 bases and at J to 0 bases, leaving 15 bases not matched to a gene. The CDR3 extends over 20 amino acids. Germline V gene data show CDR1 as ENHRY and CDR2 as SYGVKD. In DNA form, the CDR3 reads TGTGCCATCAGTGCCCAAGGGACAGCAAGTAGAAGCTCCTATAATTCACCCCTCCACTTT. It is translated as CAISAQGTASRSSYNSPLHF.

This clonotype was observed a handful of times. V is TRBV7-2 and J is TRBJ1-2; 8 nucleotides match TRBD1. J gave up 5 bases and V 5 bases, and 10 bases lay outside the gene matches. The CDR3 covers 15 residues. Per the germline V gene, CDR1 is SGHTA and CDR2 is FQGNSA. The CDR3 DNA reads TGTGCCAGCAGCAGGATGGGACAGGCGATTTATGGCTACACCTTC. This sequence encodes CASSRMGQAIYGYTF. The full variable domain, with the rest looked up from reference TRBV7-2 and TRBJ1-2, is GAGVSQSPSNKVTEKGKDVELRCDPISGHTALYWYRQSLGQGLEFLIYFQGNSAPDKSGLPSDRFSAERTGGSVSTLTIQRTQQEDSAVYLCASSRMGQAIYGYTFGSGTRLTVV.

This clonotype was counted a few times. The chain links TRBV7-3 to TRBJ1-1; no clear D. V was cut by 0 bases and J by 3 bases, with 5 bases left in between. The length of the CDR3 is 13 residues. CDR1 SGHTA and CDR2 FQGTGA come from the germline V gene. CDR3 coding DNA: TGTGCCAGCAGCTTAACCCCCGACACTGAAGCTTTCTTT. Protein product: CASSLTPDTEAFF.

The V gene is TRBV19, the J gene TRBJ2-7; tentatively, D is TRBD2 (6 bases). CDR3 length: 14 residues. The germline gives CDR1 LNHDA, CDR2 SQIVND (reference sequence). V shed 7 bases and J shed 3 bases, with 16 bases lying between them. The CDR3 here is CASKEGGGNYEQYF. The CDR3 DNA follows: TGTGCCAGTAAAGAGGGCGGCGGGAACTACGAGCAGTACTTC.

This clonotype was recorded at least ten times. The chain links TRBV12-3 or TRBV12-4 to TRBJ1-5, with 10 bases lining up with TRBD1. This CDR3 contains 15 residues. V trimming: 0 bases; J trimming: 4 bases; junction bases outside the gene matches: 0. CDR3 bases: TGTGCCAGCAGTTTAGCGGACAGGGGGAATCAGCCCCAGCATTTT. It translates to CASSLADRGNQPQHF.

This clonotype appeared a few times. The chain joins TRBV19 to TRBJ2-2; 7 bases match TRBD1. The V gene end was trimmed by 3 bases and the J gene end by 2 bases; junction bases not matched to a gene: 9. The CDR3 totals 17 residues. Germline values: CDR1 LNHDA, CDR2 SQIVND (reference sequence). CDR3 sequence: CASSIIRGQLNTGELFF. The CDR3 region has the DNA TGTGCCAGTAGTATCATAAGGGGACAGCTAAACACCGGGGAGCTGTTTTTT.

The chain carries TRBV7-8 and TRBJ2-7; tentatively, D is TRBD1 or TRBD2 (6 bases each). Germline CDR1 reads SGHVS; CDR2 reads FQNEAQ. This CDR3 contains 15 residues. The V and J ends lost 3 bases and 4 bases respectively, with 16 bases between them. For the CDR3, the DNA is TGTGCCAGCAGCTTGAGGGGGGTATTGGTATACGAGCAGTACTTC. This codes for CASSLRGVLVYEQYF.

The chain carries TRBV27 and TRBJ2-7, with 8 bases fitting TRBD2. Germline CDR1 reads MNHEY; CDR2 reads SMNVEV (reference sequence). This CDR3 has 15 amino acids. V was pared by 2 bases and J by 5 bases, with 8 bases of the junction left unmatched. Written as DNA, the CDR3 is TGTGCCAGCAGTTTAAAGGCGGGAGGATTCCACGAGCAGTACTTC. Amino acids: CASSLKAGGFHEQYF.

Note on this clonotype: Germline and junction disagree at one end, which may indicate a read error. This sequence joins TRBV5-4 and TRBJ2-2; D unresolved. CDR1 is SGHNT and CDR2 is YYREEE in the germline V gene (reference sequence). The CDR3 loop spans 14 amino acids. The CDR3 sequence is CGSSPPDVGGELFF. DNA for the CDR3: TGTGGCAGCAGCCCACCTGACGTGGGCGGGGAGCTGTTTTTT.

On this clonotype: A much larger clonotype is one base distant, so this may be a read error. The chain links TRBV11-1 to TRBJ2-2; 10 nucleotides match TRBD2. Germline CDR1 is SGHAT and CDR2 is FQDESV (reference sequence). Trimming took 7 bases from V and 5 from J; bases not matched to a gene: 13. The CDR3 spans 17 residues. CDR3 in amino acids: CASNRTPSGSGTGELFF. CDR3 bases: TGTGCCAGCAACCGAACCCCTAGCGGGAGTGGAACCGGGGAGCTGTTTTTT.

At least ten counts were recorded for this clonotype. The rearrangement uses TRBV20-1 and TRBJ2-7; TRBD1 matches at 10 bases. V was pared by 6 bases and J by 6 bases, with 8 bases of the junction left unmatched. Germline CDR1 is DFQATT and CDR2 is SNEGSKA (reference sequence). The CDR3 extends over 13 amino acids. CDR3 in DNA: TGCAGTGCAAGACAGGGGGCGGGGGGCGAGCAGTACTTC. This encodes CSARQGAGGEQYF.

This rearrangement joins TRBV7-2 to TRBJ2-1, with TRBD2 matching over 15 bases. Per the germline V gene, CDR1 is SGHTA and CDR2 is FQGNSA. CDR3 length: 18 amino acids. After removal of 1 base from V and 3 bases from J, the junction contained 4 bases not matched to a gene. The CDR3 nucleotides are TGTGCCAGCAGCTTAGAGGGGACTAGCGGGAGGTTCTACAATGAGCAGTTCTTC. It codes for CASSLEGTSGRFYNEQFF. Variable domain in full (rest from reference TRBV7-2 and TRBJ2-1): GAGVSQSPSNKVTEKGKDVELRCDPISGHTALYWYRQSLGQGLEFLIYFQGNSAPDKSGLPSDRFSAERTGGSVSTLTIQRTQQEDSAVYLCASSLEGTSGRFYNEQFFGPGTRLTVL.

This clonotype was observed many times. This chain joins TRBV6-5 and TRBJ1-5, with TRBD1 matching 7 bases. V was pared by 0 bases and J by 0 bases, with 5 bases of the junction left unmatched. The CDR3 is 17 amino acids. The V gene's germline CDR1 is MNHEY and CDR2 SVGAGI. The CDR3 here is CASSYSTGRGSNQPQHF. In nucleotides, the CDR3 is TGTGCCAGCAGTTACTCGACAGGGCGAGGTAGCAATCAGCCCCAGCATTTT.

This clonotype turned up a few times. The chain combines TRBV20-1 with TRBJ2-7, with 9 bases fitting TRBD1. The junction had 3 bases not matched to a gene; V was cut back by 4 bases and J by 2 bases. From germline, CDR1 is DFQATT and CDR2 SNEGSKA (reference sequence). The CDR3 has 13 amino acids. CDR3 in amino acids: CSATGQGTYEQYF. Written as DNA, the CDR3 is TGCAGTGCTACGGGACAGGGTACCTACGAGCAGTACTTC.